The entry below describes one T cell receptor beta chain. No antigen is known for it. Each TCR beta cDNA library carried unique molecular identifiers. T cells numbering roughly 0.9 to 11 million gave rise to roughly 0.5 million cDNA molecules. MiXCR, run by TCRdb on the PCR reads, gives a single entry per CDR3 protein. The sample has 740,000 or so distinct CDR3 sequences; approximately 53% are singletons. This entry belongs to a study of post-analysis software for immune sequencing data. Findings of the study overall: Controls had significantly higher normalized Chao1 diversity than multiple sclerosis patients. Samples sharing a preparation batch grouped tightly together when assessed by F measure.

The sequence was collected from a girl between 5 and 17 years old with multiple sclerosis. Sequencing was performed on blood.

In nucleotides, the CDR3 is TGCAGTGCTAGAGAAAGGCTGACAGGGACCAATGGCTACACCTTC. This sequence encodes CSARERLTGTNGYTF. This sequence joins TRBV20-1 and TRBJ1-2, with 7 nucleotides matching TRBD1. Germline V gives CDR1 DFQATT, CDR2 SNEGSKA (reference sequence). The CDR3 spans 15 residues. The trim removed 0 bases at V and 6 bases at J, leaving 10 bases unmatched.